This T cell receptor beta chain was sequenced for a study of blood T cell repertoires in COVID-19. Study information: The study drew acute and convalescent COVID-19 samples from the United States, Italy and Spain. The analysed material was cDNA or gDNA that came from T cells, B-cell-depleted T cells, or PBMCs.

Unmatched junction bases numbered 10, after V lost 3 bases and J lost 6 bases. CDR1 is SEHNR and CDR2 is FQNEAQ in the germline V gene (reference sequence). The CDR3 sequence is 15 residues long. The assay was immunoSEQ multiplex PCR, and TCRdb's table has in-frame clones only and misses some. The sample includes about 110,000 clones, about three quarters of them seen just once. The clonotype was recovered from a human donor in a cohort sampled during active or convalescent COVID-19. The sequencing input was peripheral blood. The rearrangement links TRBV7-9 to TRBJ2-7; 8 nucleotides align to TRBD1. CDR3 in DNA: TGTGCCAGCAGCTTCGATGACAGGGGTTGGGCCGAGCAGTACTTC. The encoded protein is CASSFDDRGWAEQYF.